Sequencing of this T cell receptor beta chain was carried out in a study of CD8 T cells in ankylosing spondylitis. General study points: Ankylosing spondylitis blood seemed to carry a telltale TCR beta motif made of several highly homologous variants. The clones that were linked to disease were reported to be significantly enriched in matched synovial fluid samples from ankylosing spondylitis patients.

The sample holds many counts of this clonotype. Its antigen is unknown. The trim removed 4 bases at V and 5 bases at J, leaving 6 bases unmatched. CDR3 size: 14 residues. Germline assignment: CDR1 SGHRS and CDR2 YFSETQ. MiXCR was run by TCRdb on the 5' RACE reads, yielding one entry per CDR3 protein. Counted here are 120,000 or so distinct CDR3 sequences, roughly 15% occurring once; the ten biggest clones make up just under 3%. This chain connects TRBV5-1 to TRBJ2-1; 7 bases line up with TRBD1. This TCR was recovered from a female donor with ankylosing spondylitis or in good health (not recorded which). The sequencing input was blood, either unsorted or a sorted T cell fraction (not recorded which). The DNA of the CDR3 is TGCGCCAGCAGCCTCCGACAGGGCCACAATGAGCAGTTCTTC. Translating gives CASSLRQGHNEQFF.